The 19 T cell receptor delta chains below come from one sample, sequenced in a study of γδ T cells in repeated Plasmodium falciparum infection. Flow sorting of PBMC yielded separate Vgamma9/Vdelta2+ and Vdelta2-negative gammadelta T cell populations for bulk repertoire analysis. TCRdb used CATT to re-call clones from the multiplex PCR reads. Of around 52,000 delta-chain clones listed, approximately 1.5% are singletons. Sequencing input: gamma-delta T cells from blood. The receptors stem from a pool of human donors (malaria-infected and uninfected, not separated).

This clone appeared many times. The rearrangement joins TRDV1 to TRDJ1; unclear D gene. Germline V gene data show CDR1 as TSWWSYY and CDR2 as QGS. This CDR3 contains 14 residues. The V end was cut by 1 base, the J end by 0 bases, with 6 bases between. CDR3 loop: CALGERRYTDKLIF. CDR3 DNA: TGTGCTCTTGGGGAACGTCGGTACACCGATAAACTCATCTTT.

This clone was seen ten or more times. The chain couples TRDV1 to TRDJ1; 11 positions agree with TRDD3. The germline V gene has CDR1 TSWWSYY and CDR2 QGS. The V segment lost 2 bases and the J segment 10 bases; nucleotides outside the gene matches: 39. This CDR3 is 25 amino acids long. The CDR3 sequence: CALGEAVFPRSDFWGILTSFEALIF. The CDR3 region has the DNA TGTGCTCTTGGGGAAGCCGTTTTCCCCAGAAGCGATTTCTGGGGGATACTTACCTCATTTGAAGCACTCATCTTT.

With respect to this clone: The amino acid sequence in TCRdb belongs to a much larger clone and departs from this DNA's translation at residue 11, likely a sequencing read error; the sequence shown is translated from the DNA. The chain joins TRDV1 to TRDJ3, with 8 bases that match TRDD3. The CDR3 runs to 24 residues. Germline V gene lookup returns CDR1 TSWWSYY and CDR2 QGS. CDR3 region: CALGPIPFIRAGGLYSWDTRQIFF. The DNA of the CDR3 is TGTGCTCTTGGGCCCATCCCCTTCATACGAGCTGGGGGACTGTACTCCTGGGACACCCGACAGATATTTTTC.

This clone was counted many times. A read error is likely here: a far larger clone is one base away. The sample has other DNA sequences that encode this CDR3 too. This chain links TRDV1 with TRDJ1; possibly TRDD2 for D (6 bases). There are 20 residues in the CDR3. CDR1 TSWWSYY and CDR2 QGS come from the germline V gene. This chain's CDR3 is CALVEPPPFLFGHSPDKLIF. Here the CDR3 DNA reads TGTGCTCTTGTGGAACCCCCCCCTTTCCTATTCGGTCATTCCCCCGATAAACTCATCTTT.

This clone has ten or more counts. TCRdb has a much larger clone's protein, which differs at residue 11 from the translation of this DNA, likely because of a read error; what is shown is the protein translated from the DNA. In DNA form, the CDR3 reads TGTGCTCTTGGGATAGACTTCCTACTCCGATTTACTAACACCGATAAACTCATCTTT. Residues: CALGIDFLLRFTNTDKLIF. V gene TRDV1 combines with J gene TRDJ1, with TRDD2 identical over 8 bases. The germline V gene encodes CDR1 TSWWSYY and CDR2 QGS. The V and J ends lost 5 bases and 0 bases, in that order; junction bases with no gene match: 17. There are 19 residues in the CDR3.

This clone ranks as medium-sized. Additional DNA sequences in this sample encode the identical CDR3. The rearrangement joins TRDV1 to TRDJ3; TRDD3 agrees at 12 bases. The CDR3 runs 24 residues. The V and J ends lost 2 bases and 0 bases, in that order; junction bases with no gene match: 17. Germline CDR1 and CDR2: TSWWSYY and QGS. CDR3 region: CALGERPYLPTGGYFSWDTRQMFF. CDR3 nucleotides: TGTGCTCTTGGGGAAAGGCCCTACCTTCCAACTGGGGGATACTTCTCCTGGGACACCCGACAGATGTTTTTC.

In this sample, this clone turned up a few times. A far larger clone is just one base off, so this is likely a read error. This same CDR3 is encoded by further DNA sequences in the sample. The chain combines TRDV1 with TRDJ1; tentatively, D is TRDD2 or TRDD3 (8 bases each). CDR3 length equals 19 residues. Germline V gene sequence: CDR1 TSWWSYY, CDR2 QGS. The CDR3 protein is CALGVPFLIRTGGTDKLIF. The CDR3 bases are TGTGCGCTTGGGGTGCCCTTCCTAATCCGTACTGGGGGTACCGATAAACTCATCTTT.

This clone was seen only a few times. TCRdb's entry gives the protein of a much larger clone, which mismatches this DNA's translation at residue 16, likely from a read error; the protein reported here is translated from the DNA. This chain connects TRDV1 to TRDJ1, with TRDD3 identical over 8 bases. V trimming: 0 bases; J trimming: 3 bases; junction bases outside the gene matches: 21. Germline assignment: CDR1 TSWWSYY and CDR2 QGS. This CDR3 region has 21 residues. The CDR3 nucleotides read TGTGCTCTTGGGGAACTCAAGCCCCACGGCGGGGATACAAGGTACTCCGATAAACTCATCTTT. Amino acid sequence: CALGELKPHGGDTRYSDKLIF.

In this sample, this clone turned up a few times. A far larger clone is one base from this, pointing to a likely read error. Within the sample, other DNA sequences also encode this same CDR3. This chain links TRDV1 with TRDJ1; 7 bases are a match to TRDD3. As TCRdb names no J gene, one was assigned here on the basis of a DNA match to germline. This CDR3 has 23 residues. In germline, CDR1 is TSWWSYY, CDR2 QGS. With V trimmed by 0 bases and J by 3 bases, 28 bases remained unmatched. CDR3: CALGELCSKDTRILSLSPDKLIF. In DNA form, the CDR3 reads TGTGCTCTTGGGGAACTCTGTTCGAAGGATACGCGTATCCTGAGTTTGAGCCCCGATAAACTCATCTTT.

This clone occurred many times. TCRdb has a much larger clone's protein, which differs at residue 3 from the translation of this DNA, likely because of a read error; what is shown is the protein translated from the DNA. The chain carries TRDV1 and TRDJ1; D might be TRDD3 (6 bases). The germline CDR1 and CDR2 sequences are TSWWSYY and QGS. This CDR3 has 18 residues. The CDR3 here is CAPGEVGGIPSYTDKLIF. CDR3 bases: TGTGCTCCTGGGGAAGTGGGAGGGATCCCATCCTACACCGATAAACTCATCTTT.

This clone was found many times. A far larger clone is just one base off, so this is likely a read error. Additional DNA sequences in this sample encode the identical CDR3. As DNA, the CDR3 is TGTGCTCTTGGGGAGGTCACTATGACTGGGGATCCCGGTGGTGGAGCGCAACTCTTCTTT. It encodes CALGEVTMTGDPGGGAQLFF. The chain uses TRDV1 and TRDJ2; 7 nucleotides line up with TRDD3. There are 20 residues in the CDR3. The germline V gene has CDR1 TSWWSYY and CDR2 QGS. V shed 3 bases and J 11 bases; nucleotides not matched to a gene: 27.

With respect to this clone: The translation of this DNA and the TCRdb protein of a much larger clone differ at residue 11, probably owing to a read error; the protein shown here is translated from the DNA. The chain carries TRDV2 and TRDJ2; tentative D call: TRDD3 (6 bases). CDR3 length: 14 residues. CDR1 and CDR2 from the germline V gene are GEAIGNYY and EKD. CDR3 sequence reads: CACDTITGTAKLFF. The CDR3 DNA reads TGTGCCTGTGACACCATTACTGGGACAGCAAAACTCTTCTTT.

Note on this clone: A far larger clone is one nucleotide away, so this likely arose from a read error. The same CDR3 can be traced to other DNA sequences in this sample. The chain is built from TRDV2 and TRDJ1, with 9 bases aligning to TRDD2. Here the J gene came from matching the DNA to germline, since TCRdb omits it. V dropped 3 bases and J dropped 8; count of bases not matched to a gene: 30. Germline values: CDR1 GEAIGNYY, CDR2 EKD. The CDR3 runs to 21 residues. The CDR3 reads CACDQAPSYVEGKVRNDKLIF. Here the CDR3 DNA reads TGTGCCTGTGACCAAGCACCTTCCTACGTGGAAGGAAAGGTTCGTAACGACAAACTCATCTTT.

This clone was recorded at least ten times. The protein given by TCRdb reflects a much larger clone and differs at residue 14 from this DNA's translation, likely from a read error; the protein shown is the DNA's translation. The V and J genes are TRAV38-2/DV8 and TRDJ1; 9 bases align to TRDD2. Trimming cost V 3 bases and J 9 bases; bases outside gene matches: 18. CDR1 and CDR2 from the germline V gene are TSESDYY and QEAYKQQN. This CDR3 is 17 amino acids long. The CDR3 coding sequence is TGTGCTTATAGGACCCCAGGCCTTCCTACCCCTCTATCGGAACTCATCTTT. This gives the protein CAYRTPGLPTPLSELIF.

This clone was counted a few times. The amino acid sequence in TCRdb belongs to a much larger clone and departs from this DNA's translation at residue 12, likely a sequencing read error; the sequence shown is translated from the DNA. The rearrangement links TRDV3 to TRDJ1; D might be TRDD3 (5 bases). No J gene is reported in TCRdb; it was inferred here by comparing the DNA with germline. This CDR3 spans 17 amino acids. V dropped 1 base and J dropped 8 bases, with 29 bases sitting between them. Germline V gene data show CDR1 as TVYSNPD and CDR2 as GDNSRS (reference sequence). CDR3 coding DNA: TGTGCCTTTATGCCTGGGCCATTAAGACAGCGGGGCCGAAAACTCATCTTT. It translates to CAFMPGPLRQRGRKLIF.

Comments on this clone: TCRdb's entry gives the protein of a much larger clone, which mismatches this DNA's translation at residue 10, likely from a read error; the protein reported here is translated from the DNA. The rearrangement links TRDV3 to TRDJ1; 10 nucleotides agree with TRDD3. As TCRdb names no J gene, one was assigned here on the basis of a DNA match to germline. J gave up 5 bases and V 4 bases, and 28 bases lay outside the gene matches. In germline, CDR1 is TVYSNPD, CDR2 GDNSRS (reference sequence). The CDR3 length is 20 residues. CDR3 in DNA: TGTGCCTGTCGGGGGTACCGACCGTACCGGGGGATACGGGTGCGAGATAAACTCATCTTT. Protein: CACRGYRPYRGIRVRDKLIF.

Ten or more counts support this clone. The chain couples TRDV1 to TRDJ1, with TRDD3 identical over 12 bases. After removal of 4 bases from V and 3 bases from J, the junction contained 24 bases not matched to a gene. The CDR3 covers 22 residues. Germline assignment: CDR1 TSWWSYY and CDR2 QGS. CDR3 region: CALGGRVSRHHWGILGPDKLIF. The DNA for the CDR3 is TGTGCTCTTGGGGGAAGGGTTTCCCGACACCACTGGGGGATACTAGGTCCCGATAAACTCATCTTT.

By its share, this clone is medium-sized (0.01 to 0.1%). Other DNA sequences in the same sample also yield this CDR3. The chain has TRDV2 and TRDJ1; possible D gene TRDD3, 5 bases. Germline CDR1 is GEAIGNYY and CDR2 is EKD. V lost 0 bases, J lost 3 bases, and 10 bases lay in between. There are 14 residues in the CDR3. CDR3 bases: TGTGCCTGTGACACCATCTGGGAAGCCGATAAACTCATCTTT. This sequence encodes CACDTIWEADKLIF.

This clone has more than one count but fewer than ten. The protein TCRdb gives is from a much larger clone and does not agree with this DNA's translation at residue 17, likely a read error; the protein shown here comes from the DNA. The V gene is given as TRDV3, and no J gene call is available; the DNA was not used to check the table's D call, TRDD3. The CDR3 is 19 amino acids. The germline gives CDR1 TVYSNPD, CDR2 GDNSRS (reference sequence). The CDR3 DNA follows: TGTGCCTACTCCCCCACCCCGTACTGGGGGATACGATTGACCGATAAACCCATCTTT. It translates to CAYSPTPYWGIRLTDKPIF.